This T cell receptor (beta chain) comes out of a study of T cells in tuberculosis. Whole-study results and caveats: Selection depended on which cryopreserved specimens were available. Active tuberculosis patients had shorter CDR3-alpha; the beta difference was nonsignificant. Active tuberculosis alpha repertoires lay closer to GMM-specific TCRs than controls'.

Measured with immunoSEQ multiplex PCR; TCRdb has only the in-frame clones, and not every one. The sample carries some 47,000 clones, about 95% recorded once. Latent tuberculosis screening used tuberculin skin test and IGRA at entry. The CDR3 runs to 15 residues. CDR1 SGHRS and CDR2 YFSETQ come from the germline V gene. The V and J ends lost 4 bases and 8 bases respectively, with 18 bases between them. This clone was found once. The antigen remains unidentified. Material for sequencing was PBMCs. The rearrangement links TRBV5-1 to TRBJ1-4; D is unresolved. The source of this sequence is a donor aged 5-35 years with latent tuberculosis or without tuberculosis infection. CDR3 coding DNA: TGCGCCAGCAGCCCCGACACTCGTCTAACCGAAAAACTGTTTTTT. Translated: CASSPDTRLTEKLFF.